This T cell receptor beta chain was captured in a study of metastatic and nonmetastatic thyroid tumors. The CDR3 is made up of 14 amino acids. Germline V CDR1 and CDR2: SGHRS, YFSETQ. Trimming pared 4 bases from V and 4 bases from J, leaving 14 bases between. With MiXCR, TCRdb reprocessed the PCR reads. The sample includes approximately 41,000 clones, 24% of them seen just once. Among the patients, none had received any treatment before thyroid surgery. The source of this sequence is a female donor with papillary thyroid cancer or a benign thyroid nodule (not recorded which). Some clones in this sample may be carry-over from other donors' samples. Sequenced sample: tumor tissue. The rearrangement uses TRBV5-1 and TRBJ1-2; perhaps TRBD1 as D (6 bases). The CDR3 sequence: CASSLSQGSYGYTF. In nucleotides, the CDR3 is TGCGCCAGCAGCCTCTCGCAGGGGAGCTATGGCTACACCTTC.